This T cell receptor beta chain is drawn from a study of graft-versus-host responses after intestinal transplantation. Overall study: Recipients obtained multivisceral, liver-intestinal, or isolated intestinal transplants. All recipients were given anti-thymocyte globulin induction, and tacrolimus and steroids were then administered for about three years. Study-wide findings and caveats: Allograft clonal ratios (graft-versus-host to host-versus-graft) were high in patients who had graft-donor T cell macrochimerism. GvH clones surfaced in recipient marrow, some emerging earlier in ileum or blood.

Profiling relied on immunoSEQ multiplex PCR, and the TCRdb table lists in-frame clones only, not all of them. Among tens of thousands of clones, 70% to 85% were seen once, and the ten largest hold less than 0.5%. About this clone itself: Its antigen remains unidentified.

Germline CDR1 and CDR2: LGHNA and YSLEER. V lost 3 bases, J lost 0 bases, and 3 bases stayed unmatched. CDR3 length equals 15 residues. The TCR comes from a human donor who was the organ donor for an intestinal transplant. Here the sequenced sample was unstimulated CD4+ T cells sorted from spleen or lymph node cells, taken before transplant. The chain is built from TRBV4-3 and TRBJ2-3; 7 bases map to TRBD1. This CDR3 reads CASSQRTGSTDTQYF. In DNA form, the CDR3 reads TGCGCCAGCAGCCAGCGGACAGGTAGCACAGATACGCAGTATTTT.